This TCR beta chain was recovered during a study of spatial heterogeneity in lung cancer. The CDR3 loop spans 16 amino acids. CDR1 is SGHNT, CDR2 YYREEE, per germline (reference sequence). V was pared by 0 bases and J by 8 bases, with 18 bases between. Time point specified: sample taken at primary tumor resection. Whole RNA, isolated from tumor, nontumor lung or frozen PBMC, was sequenced without prior sorting. The donors, 70 to 80 patients with untreated early-stage non-small cell lung cancer, provided the samples. MiXCR, applied by TCRdb to the 5' RACE reads, yields one record per CDR3 protein. The sample yields tens of thousands of distinct CDR3 sequences, approximately 20% seen once.

Sample: PBMCs, taken at surgery. The clonotype originates from a male donor with early-stage non-small cell lung cancer. The chain combines TRBV5-4 with TRBJ2-1; D may be TRBD2 (6 bases). The CDR3 protein is CASSLAVGGPQHEQFF. CDR3 in DNA: TGTGCCAGCAGCTTGGCCGTCGGGGGACCTCAACATGAGCAGTTCTTC. Full variable domain (missing parts from reference TRBV5-4 and TRBJ2-1): ETGVTQSPTHLIKTRGQQVTLRCSSQSGHNTVSWYQQALGQGPQFIFQYYREEENGRGNFPPRFSGLQFPNYSSELNVNALELDDSALYLCASSLAVGGPQHEQFFGPGTRLTVL.